A single sample gave rise to the 31 T cell receptor beta chains below, sequenced in a study of blood T cells in healthy people across ages. A sample-barcoded 5' primer and a J-beta primer mix were used in a second PCR of about 7 to 12 cycles. TCRdb passed the 5' RACE reads through MiXCR, listing each CDR3 protein once. The sample consists of roughly 2 million distinct CDR3 sequences, about 50% of them appearing once. The material sequenced was blood. The source of these receptors is a woman in her forties in good health.

In nucleotides, the CDR3 is TGCAGTTACGGTGGTGGCTACACCTTC. It translates to CSYGGGYTF. The chain combines TRBV20-1 with TRBJ1-2; D remains ambiguous. Trimming left V 8 bases short and J 7 bases short, with 8 bases between. This CDR3 has 9 residues. Looked up from germline, CDR1 is DFQATT and CDR2 is SNEGSKA (reference sequence).

This chain joins TRBV29-1 and TRBJ1-2; D is undetermined. The germline V gene has CDR1 SQVTM and CDR2 ANQGSEA. Trimming removed 6 bases from V and 4 bases from J, with 15 bases in between. This CDR3 has 13 residues. CDR3 nucleotides: TGCAGCGTCACACCCGGGGATATCTATGGCTACACCTTC. It encodes CSVTPGDIYGYTF.

This sequence joins TRBV7-2 and TRBJ2-7; D is unresolved. The V end lost 4 bases, the J end lost 3 bases, and 13 bases lay between the germline ends. This CDR3 has 14 residues. Germline V gene lookup returns CDR1 SGHTA and CDR2 FQGNSA. CDR3 in amino acids: CASSYWTRRYEQYF. The CDR3 nucleotides read TGTGCCAGCAGCTACTGGACCCGTCGCTACGAGCAGTACTTC.

This clonotype occurred a few times. This chain connects TRBV27 to TRBJ2-7, with 11 nucleotides matching TRBD1. Germline lookup yields CDR1 MNHEY and CDR2 SMNVEV (reference sequence). The V and J ends lost 3 bases and 2 bases, in that order; junction bases with no gene match: 3. The CDR3 spans 15 residues. CDR3 sequence (DNA): TGTGCCAGCAGTTTTAGGGGACAGGGGGCCTACGAGCAGTACTTC. Translated: CASSFRGQGAYEQYF.

The V call is TRBV2, the J call TRBJ2-1, with a weak D call TRBD2 (6 bases). Germline CDR1 SNHLY, CDR2 FYNNEI. Between the trimmed V and J ends, which lost 4 bases and 8 bases, there was a span of 18 bases. This CDR3 has 15 residues. CDR3 sequence: CASSVAGARGDEQFF. DNA of the CDR3: TGTGCCAGCAGTGTGGCTGGGGCGCGGGGTGATGAGCAGTTCTTC.

The chain is built from TRBV5-1 and TRBJ1-4; D not resolved. This CDR3 spans 14 amino acids. Trimming cost V 0 bases and J 9 bases, with 12 bases left between them. Germline-derived CDR1 and CDR2 are SGHRS and YFSETQ. The CDR3 sequence is CASSLGGREKKLFF. The CDR3 DNA reads as TGCGCCAGCAGCTTGGGCGGACGGGAGAAAAAACTGTTTTTT. Full variable domain (outside the CDR3, taken from reference TRBV5-1 and TRBJ1-4): KAGVTQTPRYLIKTRGQQVTLSCSPISGHRSVSWYQQTPGQGLQFLFEYFSETQRNKGNFPGRFSGRQFSNSRSEMNVSTLELGDSALYLCASSLGGREKKLFFGSGTQLSVL.

The V gene is TRBV5-5, the J gene TRBJ2-4; TRBD1 aligns across 7 bases. Gene TRBJ2-5 matches the end of the DNA better, so the J call may be wrong. CDR3 length: 14 residues. CDR1 is SGHKS, CDR2 YYEKEE, per germline (reference sequence). The CDR3 nucleotides read TGTGCCAGCAGCTGGCAGGGGGACCGAGAGACCCAGTACTTC. Protein: CASSWQGDRETQYF.

The V gene is TRBV7-2, the J gene TRBJ2-5; D gene ambiguous. Germline V CDR1 and CDR2: SGHTA, FQGNSA. V lost 0 bases to trimming and J lost 0 bases, with 8 bases between them. The CDR3 has 15 amino acids. The CDR3, as DNA: TGTGCCAGCAGCTTAGCGACCGTGTACCAAGAGACCCAGTACTTC. Its protein is CASSLATVYQETQYF.

The DNA of the CDR3 is TGTGCCAGCAGTTTAAGGGATATTAGGGTGAATGAGCAGTTCTTC. Encoded protein: CASSLRDIRVNEQFF. V gene TRBV12-3 or TRBV12-4 combines with J gene TRBJ2-1; the D is unclear. V dropped 2 bases and J dropped 7 bases, with 15 bases sitting between them. CDR3 size: 15 residues.

The chain joins TRBV10-3 to TRBJ1-5; D remains ambiguous. The germline V gene encodes CDR1 ENHRY and CDR2 SYGVKD. V shed 0 bases and J shed 2 bases, with 5 bases lying between them. This CDR3 contains 14 residues. The CDR3 reads CAISESVGNQPQHF. CDR3 nucleotide sequence: TGTGCCATCAGTGAGTCAGTGGGCAATCAGCCCCAGCATTTT.

The chain links TRBV13 to TRBJ2-4, with 7 bases that match TRBD2. The J call is doubtful: the DNA matches TRBJ2-5 better. This CDR3 is 15 amino acids long. CDR1 and CDR2 from the germline V gene are PRHDT and FYEKMQ (reference sequence). CDR3 nucleotides: TGTGCCAGCAGCTTAACAGCGGGGTTGGGTGAGACCCAGTACTTC. It yields the protein CASSLTAGLGETQYF.

This clonotype was found a few times. The chain employs TRBV7-9 and TRBJ2-5; D possibly matches TRBD1 or TRBD2 (6 bases each). V lost 5 bases and J lost 1, with 14 bases in between. CDR1 is SEHNR and CDR2 is FQNEAQ in the germline V gene (reference sequence). The CDR3 contains 15 residues. DNA for the CDR3: TGTGCCAGCAGCCCCGGGGGCCACACCCAAGAGACCCAGTACTTC. It encodes CASSPGGHTQETQYF.

This chain uses TRBV20-1 with TRBJ2-1; TRBD2 matches at 9 bases. In germline, CDR1 is DFQATT, CDR2 SNEGSKA (reference sequence). The ends lost 6 bases at V and 5 bases at J; junction bases unmatched: 8. CDR3 length: 14 amino acids. DNA of the CDR3: TGCAGTGCGGAGACTAGCGGACTAAACAATGAGCAGTTCTTC. Encoded protein: CSAETSGLNNEQFF.

Concerning this clonotype itself: A read error may explain this, as a much larger clone is one base away. The V call is TRBV27, the J call TRBJ2-4; 12 positions match TRBD2. The J call is doubtful: the DNA matches TRBJ2-7 better. The germline gives CDR1 MNHEY, CDR2 SMNVEV (reference sequence). The CDR3 totals 14 residues. CDR3 in amino acids: CASSSSGGAHEQYF. In DNA, the CDR3 is TGTGCCAGCAGTTCTAGCGGGGGGGCCCACGAGCAGTACTTC.

V and J are TRBV7-6 and TRBJ2-1; no reliable D call. Germline V CDR1 and CDR2: SGHVS, FNYEAQ. Trimming removed 4 bases at V and 1 base at J, with 20 bases between. The CDR3 extends over 18 amino acids. The chain's CDR3 is CASSSQPSTGSSYNEQFF. The DNA for the CDR3 is TGTGCCAGCAGCTCACAACCCAGCACGGGCTCGTCCTACAATGAGCAGTTCTTC.

In regard to this clonotype: One end of the junction does not line up with germline, which may come from a read error. The rearrangement joins TRBV11-2 to TRBJ2-7, with D maybe TRBD1 (5 bases). The CDR3 spans 11 residues. Per germline, CDR1 SGHAT and CDR2 FQNNGV. The CDR3 nucleotides read TGTGCCGGCAGCTTCCTAGACAGGCAGTACTTC. Amino acids: CAGSFLDRQYF.

The rearrangement links TRBV9 to TRBJ2-7; 9 bases fit TRBD2. The last part of the DNA fits TRBJ2-5 better; the J call may be wrong. Germline CDR1 is SGDLS and CDR2 is YYNGEE. CDR3 size: 14 residues. This CDR3 is CASSVEASGVTQYF. The CDR3 DNA reads TGTGCCAGCAGCGTAGAGGCTAGCGGGGTGACCCAGTACTTC.

The chain joins TRBV28 to TRBJ2-7; D is possibly TRBD1 or TRBD2 (6 bases each). The CDR3 sequence is 13 residues long. Deletions cut 6 bases from V and 4 bases from J, with 13 bases between. The germline CDR1 and CDR2 sequences are MDHEN and SYDVKM. The CDR3 sequence is CASSWGAGYEQYF. Here the CDR3 DNA reads TGTGCCAGCAGCTGGGGGGCCGGGTACGAGCAGTACTTC. The full variable domain, completed using reference TRBV28 and TRBJ2-7, is DVKVTQSSRYLVKRTGEKVFLECVQDMDHENMFWYRQDPGLGLRLIYFSYDVKMKEKGDIPEGYSVSREKKERFSLILESASTNQTSMYLCASSWGAGYEQYFGPGTRLTVT.

This clonotype was recorded many times. The V and J genes are TRBV5-1 and TRBJ2-5; possibly TRBD2 for D (6 bases). V was cut by 3 bases and J by 5 bases, with 11 bases left in between. Germline CDR1 SGHRS, CDR2 YFSETQ. The CDR3 has 13 residues. The CDR3 region is CASSSGGRETQYF. The CDR3 nucleotides are TGCGCCAGCAGCTCCGGTGGGAGGGAGACCCAGTACTTC.

A word on this clonotype: The junction shows a germline mismatch at one end, possibly a read error. The CDR3 region is CASRQGAGANLPQHF. CDR3 in DNA: TGTGCCAGCAGACAGGGGGCGGGCGCCAATCTGCCCCAGCATTTT. The chain is built from TRBV6-5 and TRBJ1-5; TRBD1 aligns across 9 bases. The CDR3 sequence is 15 residues long. Germline values: CDR1 MNHEY, CDR2 SVGAGI.

V usage is TRBV13 and J usage is TRBJ1-6; no clear D. The V end lost 5 bases, the J end lost 7 bases, and 18 bases lay between the germline ends. CDR3 length: 16 residues. The V gene's germline CDR1 is PRHDT and CDR2 FYEKMQ (reference sequence). The CDR3 sequence is CASSPSLEGLNSPLHF. The DNA of the CDR3 is TGTGCCAGCAGCCCATCTCTGGAGGGTTTGAATTCACCCCTCCACTTT.

The chain links TRBV5-8 to TRBJ2-7; no firm D call. The J call may be faulty, since TRBJ2-5 better matches the DNA end. This CDR3 contains 14 residues. Germline values: CDR1 SGHTS, CDR2 YDEGEE. The CDR3 coding sequence is TGTGCCAGCCGTGGTACCTATCCAAGGGAGACCCAGTACTTC. Its translation is CASRGTYPRETQYF.

This chain connects TRBV18 to TRBJ2-1; 10 bases match TRBD2. Germline CDR1 reads KGHSH; CDR2 reads LQKENI. The CDR3 contains 15 residues. V gave up 3 bases and J gave up 8 bases; unmatched junction bases: 7. Here the CDR3 DNA reads TGTGCCAGCTCACCGGACGGACTAGCGGTCGATGAGCAGTTCTTC. This gives the protein CASSPDGLAVDEQFF.

J is TRBJ1-2 and V is TRBV27, with 7 nucleotides matching TRBD1. Germline values: CDR1 MNHEY, CDR2 SMNVEV (reference sequence). The CDR3 is 13 residues long. V was pared by 1 base and J by 10 bases, with 6 bases of the junction left unmatched. CDR3 bases: TGTGCCAGCAGTTTATTGAGACAGGGACCCTACACCTTC. Translating gives CASSLLRQGPYTF.

This clonotype has more than one count but fewer than ten. V gene TRBV7-2 combines with J gene TRBJ1-2; TRBD1 matches at 9 bases. Germline V gene sequence: CDR1 SGHTA, CDR2 FQGNSA. The V and J ends lost 2 bases and 4 bases, in that order; junction bases with no gene match: 8. The CDR3 has 16 amino acids. CDR3 sequence (DNA): TGTGCCAGCAGCTTATACCGGGACAGGGACATCTATGGCTACACCTTC. Translation gives CASSLYRDRDIYGYTF.

This clonotype was found a few times. The chain employs TRBV27 and TRBJ1-2; 8 nucleotides line up with TRBD1. The length of the CDR3 is 14 residues. V trimming: 6 bases; J trimming: 7 bases; junction bases outside the gene matches: 10. CDR1 is MNHEY, CDR2 SMNVEV, per germline (reference sequence). In nucleotides, the CDR3 is TGTGCCAGCAGATTTACAGGGGGTGCGGGTGGCTACACCTTC. Protein product: CASRFTGGAGGYTF.

V gene TRBV7-9 combines with J gene TRBJ2-7; 8 bases are shared with TRBD1. Per germline, CDR1 SEHNR and CDR2 FQNEAQ (reference sequence). Trimming removed 4 bases from V and 0 bases from J; junction bases left unmatched: 5. This CDR3 spans 15 amino acids. CDR3 sequence reads: CASSSRTGNSYEQYF. CDR3 in DNA: TGTGCCAGCAGCTCCAGGACAGGGAACTCCTACGAGCAGTACTTC.

This clonotype was observed a single time. This chain joins TRBV7-3 and TRBJ2-2; 10 positions agree with TRBD1. After removal of 5 bases from V and 8 bases from J, the junction contained 5 bases not matched to a gene. Germline CDR1 reads SGHTA; CDR2 reads FQGTGA. The CDR3 extends over 14 amino acids. This CDR3 reads CASSIDRGRGELFF. CDR3 coding DNA: TGTGCCAGCAGCATCGACAGGGGGCGGGGGGAGCTGTTTTTT. The full variable domain, with the rest looked up from reference TRBV7-3 and TRBJ2-2, is GAGVSQTPSNKVTEKGKYVELRCDPISGHTALYWYRQSLGQGPEFLIYFQGTGAADDSGLPNDRFFAVRPEGSVSTLKIQRTERGDSAVYLCASSIDRGRGELFFGEGSRLTVL.

CDR3: CASSSGPRRVDTQYF. Written as DNA, the CDR3 is TGTGCCAGCAGTTCCGGGCCCAGGCGGGTAGATACGCAGTATTTT. The chain couples TRBV27 to TRBJ2-3; TRBD2 might be the D (5 bases). V dropped 4 bases and J dropped 5 bases, with 16 bases sitting between them. CDR3 length: 15 residues. Germline V gives CDR1 MNHEY, CDR2 SMNVEV (reference sequence).

The gene calls are TRBV2 and TRBJ2-1; 13 bases agree with TRBD2. Germline-derived CDR1 and CDR2 are SNHLY and FYNNEI. The J segment lost 0 bases and the V segment lost 1 base, leaving 6 bases of the junction unmatched. The CDR3 spans 19 residues. The CDR3 DNA reads TGTGCCAGCAGTGAAGGGGGACTAGCGGGGCCGAGCTCCTACAATGAGCAGTTCTTC. Residues: CASSEGGLAGPSSYNEQFF.

The CDR3 nucleotides read TGTGCCACCAGTGATTTGAGGACAGTTAATGAGCAGTACTTC. It encodes CATSDLRTVNEQYF. This chain uses TRBV24-1 with TRBJ2-5; a weak D match, TRBD1 (6 bases). Germline V gene lookup returns CDR1 KGHDR and CDR2 SFDVKD. This CDR3 comprises 14 residues. Trimming took 0 bases from V and 11 from J, leaving 15 bases between them.